This TCR beta chain was captured in a study of glioma-infiltrating T cells after dendritic cell vaccination. Study observations and caveats: Few patients contributed both blood and tumor specimens.

In the case of this clone: Its matching antigen is unknown.

V trimming: 5 bases; J trimming: 6 bases; junction bases outside the gene matches: 5. In germline, CDR1 is SNHLY, CDR2 FYNNEI. CDR3 length: 13 amino acids. Primers: 60 V beta forward and 13 J beta reverse. Generated by immunoSEQ multiplex PCR, the TCRdb table keeps only in-frame clones and is missing some. This repertoire shows around 97,000 clones, more than 80% found once; its top ten account for roughly 12%. J is TRBJ2-7 and V is TRBV2, with 9 bases that match TRBD1. Sequenced here: blood, sampled before dendritic cell vaccination. This clonotype was sampled from a human donor with glioblastoma. The chain's CDR3 is CASSLGTGSEQYF. Written as DNA, the CDR3 is TGTGCCAGCAGTTTAGGGACAGGGAGCGAGCAGTACTTC.